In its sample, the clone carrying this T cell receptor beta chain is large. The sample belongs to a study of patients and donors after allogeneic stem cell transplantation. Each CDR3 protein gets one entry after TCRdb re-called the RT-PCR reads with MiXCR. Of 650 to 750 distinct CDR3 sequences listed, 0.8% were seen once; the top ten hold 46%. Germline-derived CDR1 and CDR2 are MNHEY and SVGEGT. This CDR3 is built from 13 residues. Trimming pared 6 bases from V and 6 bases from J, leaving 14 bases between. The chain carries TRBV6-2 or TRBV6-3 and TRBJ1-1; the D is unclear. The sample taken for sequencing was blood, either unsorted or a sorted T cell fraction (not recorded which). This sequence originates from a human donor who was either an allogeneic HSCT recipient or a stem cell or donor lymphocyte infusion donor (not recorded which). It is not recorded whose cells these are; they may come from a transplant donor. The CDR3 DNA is TGTGCCAGCAGGCCAACGGCCGCCGCTGAAGCTTTCTTT. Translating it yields CASRPTAAAEAFF.